This section outlines one T cell receptor (beta chain) sequence together with its context. The antigen is unknown. This CDR3 is 14 amino acids long. Losses at the gene ends were 10 bases for V and 3 bases for J; bases not matched to a gene: 10. CDR1 is LNHDA, CDR2 SQIVND, per germline (reference sequence). These data belong to a study of T cell repertoires in cytomegalovirus infection. Background on the study: Peptides in the study included HLA-C-restricted and HLA-B-restricted CMV epitopes. Public signatures in TCR beta pointed to CMV infection and matching HLA type.

In TCRdb, the reads were re-called with MiXCR into one record per CDR3 protein. The sample shows around 430,000 distinct CDR3 sequences, about 42% of them seen only once. Regarding the study as a whole: CMV-specific TCR beta clonotypes restricted by HLA-C dominated the ex vivo response.

Sequenced material: cultured PBMCs, taken from culture after CMV antigen stimulation. V is TRBV19 and J is TRBJ1-1, with TRBD1 identical over 8 bases. The clonotype originates from a human donor in good health (CMV status not recorded). Some clones in this sample may be carry-over from other donors' samples. The CDR3 loop is CAIPAGGGDTEAFF. The CDR3 coding sequence is TGTGCCATACCCGCAGGGGGCGGAGACACTGAAGCTTTCTTT.